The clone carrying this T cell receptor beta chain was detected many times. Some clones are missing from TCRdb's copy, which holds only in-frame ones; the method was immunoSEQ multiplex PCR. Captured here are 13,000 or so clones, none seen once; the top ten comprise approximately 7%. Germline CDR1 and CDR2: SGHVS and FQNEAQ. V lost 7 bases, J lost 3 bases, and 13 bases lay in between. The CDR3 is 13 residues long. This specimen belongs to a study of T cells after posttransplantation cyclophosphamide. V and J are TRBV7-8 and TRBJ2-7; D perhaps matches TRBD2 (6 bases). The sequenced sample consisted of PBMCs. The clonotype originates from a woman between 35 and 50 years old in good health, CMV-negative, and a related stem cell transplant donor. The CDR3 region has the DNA TGTGCCAGCACCGAACTAGCAAACTACGAGCAGTACTTC. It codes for CASTELANYEQYF.